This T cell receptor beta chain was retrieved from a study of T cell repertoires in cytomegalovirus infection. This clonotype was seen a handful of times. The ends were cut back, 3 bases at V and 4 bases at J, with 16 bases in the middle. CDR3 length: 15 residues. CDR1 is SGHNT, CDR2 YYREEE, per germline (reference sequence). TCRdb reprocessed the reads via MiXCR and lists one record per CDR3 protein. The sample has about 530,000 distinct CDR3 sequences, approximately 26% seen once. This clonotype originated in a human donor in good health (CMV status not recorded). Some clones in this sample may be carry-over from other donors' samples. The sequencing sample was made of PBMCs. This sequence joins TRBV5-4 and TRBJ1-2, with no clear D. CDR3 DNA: TGTGCCAGCAGCTCGGGCTCGTCATCGGCCTATGGCTACACCTTC. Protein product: CASSSGSSSAYGYTF.